This T cell receptor beta chain was recovered during a study of response to subunit inactivated influenza vaccine. Findings and limits, study-wide: T cells newly recruited by each seasonal influenza vaccination are few, the authors suggested.

Remarks on this clonotype: Its antigen is unknown.

This CDR3 has 16 amino acids. Between the trimmed V and J ends, which lost 6 bases and 1 base, there was a span of 16 bases. Via MiXCR, TCRdb re-called the RT-PCR reads, giving one row per CDR3 protein. The sample has around 580,000 distinct CDR3 sequences, about 10% seen once; the top ten hold about a tenth. Sequenced here: PBMCs from blood, sampled on the day of vaccination. The source is a man aged 50 to 60 who received an inactivated influenza vaccine. The chain joins TRBV12-3 or TRBV12-4 to TRBJ1-5, with a weak D call TRBD1 (5 bases). In DNA, the CDR3 is TGTGCCAGCAGACGCTCGGGACTGACGAGCAATCAGCCCCAGCATTTT. Translating gives CASRRSGLTSNQPQHF.